This TCR beta chain was sequenced during a study of tumor-infiltrating lymphocytes in primary liver carcinoma. Study observations and caveats: Bulk, unsorted sampling meant CD4+ and CD8+ repertoires went uncompared. Relative to tumor region pairs, the tumor-adjacent and tumor-blood pairs showed overlap that was lower. Tumors reached a significantly greater top-250-clone fraction than blood did (p = 0.039).

Blood RNA was derived from unsorted whole blood, and germline DNA was extracted too. Peripheral blood, around 4 milliliters, was collected prior to surgery. The table lists this clonotype with a few counts. As yet, its antigen is unknown. One base away lies a much larger clone, so this may be a sequencing read error. CDR3 length equals 14 residues. Germline CDR1 LGHNA, CDR2 YSLEER. Production of TCR beta cDNA used roughly 0.55 ug total RNA together with a constant-region primer. Nested multiplex PCR, run for three rounds with slightly modified ARM-PCR, yielded TCR beta libraries. With TRBV1-TRBV30 forward primers and a C-beta reverse primer, the first two PCR rounds were run for around 10 cycles each. TCRdb fed the multiplex PCR reads into MiXCR, producing one record per CDR3 protein. The sample yields fewer than 400,000 distinct CDR3 sequences, roughly 60% seen once.

The TCR sequence derives from a woman aged 30 to 39 with primary liver carcinoma and hepatitis B virus infection. Material: peripheral blood. This rearrangement joins TRBV4-3 to TRBJ2-7; D is unresolved. This CDR3 reads CASSRGSNPYEQHF. Written as DNA, the CDR3 is TGCGCCAGCAGCCGAGGATCGAATCCCTACGAGCAGCACTTC.